The 20 T cell receptor beta chains given below trace back to one sample, sequenced in a study of cytomegalovirus exposure and HLA in healthy donors. With 60 Vbeta and 13 Jbeta primers, the PCR was carried out. Generated by immunoSEQ multiplex PCR, the TCRdb table keeps only in-frame clones and is missing some. The sample lists 89,000 or so clones; around 72% were seen once. Sequencing was done on a sample of PBMCs. The receptors were sampled from a young man in good health and CMV-seropositive.

This chain connects TRBV27 to TRBJ2-2; maybe TRBD2 (6 bases). The CDR3 loop spans 13 amino acids. Per the germline V gene, CDR1 is MNHEY and CDR2 is SMNVEV (reference sequence). V shed 6 bases and J shed 4 bases, with 9 bases lying between them. The CDR3 loop is CASRPGGTGELFF. DNA for the CDR3: TGTGCCAGCAGACCCGGGGGCACCGGGGAGCTGTTTTTT.

The CDR3 region is CASSPGGPGANVLTF. The CDR3 nucleotides are TGTGCCAGCTCACCCGGCGGGCCTGGGGCCAACGTCCTGACTTTC. The chain links TRBV18 to TRBJ2-6; D is perhaps TRBD2 (5 bases). The CDR3 is 15 amino acids. Germline V CDR1 and CDR2: KGHSH, LQKENI. Trimming removed 3 bases from V and 2 bases from J, with 8 bases in between.

This clone was observed once. This chain joins TRBV6-5 and TRBJ2-2, with a weak D call TRBD1 (5 bases). Between the trimmed V and J ends, which lost 5 bases and 6 bases, there was a span of 10 bases. The CDR3 is 13 amino acids. Germline loops: CDR1 MNHEY, CDR2 SVGAGI. CDR3 sequence reads: CASSPTVPGELFF. The CDR3 nucleotides are TGTGCCAGCAGTCCGACAGTGCCCGGGGAGCTGTTTTTT.

The chain employs TRBV5-6 and TRBJ2-1; 8 bases are shared with TRBD2. J was trimmed by 5 bases and V by 4 bases; bases with no gene match: 8. The CDR3 loop spans 15 amino acids. Germline V CDR1 and CDR2: SGHDT, YYEEEE. The CDR3: CASSPGGAGDNEQFF. The CDR3 nucleotides are TGTGCCAGCAGCCCCGGGGGGGCAGGGGACAATGAGCAGTTCTTC.

The chain links TRBV27 to TRBJ2-3; 12 bases match TRBD2. Germline CDR1 reads MNHEY; CDR2 reads SMNVEV (reference sequence). The CDR3 spans 17 residues. Losses at the gene ends were 1 base for V and 5 bases for J; bases not matched to a gene: 7. DNA of the CDR3: TGTGCCAGCAGTTTATTGCTAGCGGGGGGGCCGGAAGATACGCAGTATTTT. It translates to CASSLLLAGGPEDTQYF.

The chain is built from TRBV27 and TRBJ1-3; D call uncertain. The CDR3 totals 13 residues. Germline CDR1 MNHEY, CDR2 SMNVEV (reference sequence). V was cut by 5 bases and J by 4 bases, with 9 bases left in between. This CDR3 reads CASSETLGNTIYF. As DNA, the CDR3 is TGTGCCAGCAGTGAAACTCTGGGAAACACCATATATTTT.

The chain combines TRBV9 with TRBJ1-1; 8 positions agree with TRBD1. With 3 bases clipped from V and 7 bases from J, the junction kept 20 bases outside the gene matches. The CDR3 contains 18 residues. Germline CDR1 and CDR2: SGDLS and YYNGEE. The chain's CDR3 is CASSGTGTFSPISIEAFF. CDR3 in DNA: TGTGCCAGCAGCGGGACAGGGACTTTCTCTCCGATAAGTATTGAAGCTTTCTTT.

The rearrangement joins TRBV25-1 to TRBJ1-1; weak D call: TRBD1 (5 bases). The CDR3 totals 15 residues. The germline CDR1 and CDR2 sequences are MGHDK and SYGVNS. Trimming took 7 bases from V and 0 from J, leaving 15 bases between them. DNA for the CDR3: TGTGCCAGCACTCCGACAGTCAACATGAACACTGAAGCTTTCTTT. Residues: CASTPTVNMNTEAFF.

V and J are TRBV28 and TRBJ2-3; 11 positions match TRBD2. CDR3 length: 18 residues. Per the germline V gene, CDR1 is MDHEN and CDR2 is SYDVKM. Unmatched junction bases numbered 9, after V lost 2 bases and J lost 2 bases. CDR3 in DNA: TGTGCCAGCAGTTTACTAGCGGGGGGCGAGCTCTACACAGATACGCAGTATTTT. Protein: CASSLLAGGELYTDTQYF.

V usage is TRBV27 and J usage is TRBJ2-3; D call uncertain. Germline values: CDR1 MNHEY, CDR2 SMNVEV (reference sequence). This CDR3 spans 15 amino acids. The V and J ends lost 3 bases and 4 bases respectively, with 14 bases between them. The CDR3 protein is CASSFTGRIPDTQYF. CDR3 in DNA: TGTGCCAGCAGTTTCACCGGCAGGATCCCAGATACGCAGTATTTT.

The J gene is TRBJ2-5, the V gene TRBV18; D is unclear. This CDR3 comprises 13 residues. V lost 0 bases and J lost 2, with 4 bases in between. Per germline, CDR1 KGHSH and CDR2 LQKENI. CDR3 in amino acids: CASSPPAQETQYF. The CDR3 DNA is TGTGCCAGCTCACCACCGGCACAAGAGACCCAGTACTTC. Full variable domain (missing parts from reference TRBV18 and TRBJ2-5): NAGVMQNPRHLVRRRGQEARLRCSPMKGHSHVYWYRQLPEEGLKFMVYLQKENIIDESGMPKERFSAEFPKEGPSILRIQQVVRGDSAAYFCASSPPAQETQYFGPGTRLLVL.

The chain employs TRBV29-1 and TRBJ2-3; no reliable D call. The CDR3 extends over 12 amino acids. The V end lost 4 bases, the J end lost 0 bases, and 5 bases lay between the germline ends. CDR1 and CDR2 (germline): SQVTM, ANQGSEA. CDR3 coding DNA: TGCAGCGTTGGGCTCAGCACAGATACGCAGTATTTT. Amino acid sequence: CSVGLSTDTQYF.

The V call is TRBV7-8, the J call TRBJ1-5, with 7 positions matching TRBD1. Trimming at V came to 5 bases and at J to 7 bases, leaving 5 bases not matched to a gene. Germline V gene lookup returns CDR1 SGHVS and CDR2 FQNEAQ. CDR3 size: 13 residues. The CDR3 spells CASSRQGEQPQHF. DNA for the CDR3: TGTGCCAGCAGCCGGCAGGGGGAGCAGCCCCAGCATTTT.

J is TRBJ2-5 and V is TRBV5-1; tentative D call: TRBD2 (6 bases). Per the germline V gene, CDR1 is SGHRS and CDR2 is YFSETQ. The CDR3 is 14 residues long. Trimming took off 4 bases at V and 4 bases at J, with 14 bases between the two ends. The CDR3 DNA sequence: TGCGCCAGCAGCGGGCAGGGAGGAATAGAGACCCAGTACTTC. Its translation is CASSGQGGIETQYF.

This chain joins TRBV7-8 and TRBJ1-2; D remains unclear. The CDR3 is 12 residues long. V gave up 4 bases and J gave up 1 base, with 4 bases separating them. Germline V gene lookup returns CDR1 SGHVS and CDR2 FQNEAQ. The CDR3 region is CASSSRNYGYTF. The CDR3 coding sequence is TGTGCCAGCAGCTCCCGTAACTATGGCTACACCTTC.

The chain carries TRBV5-1 and TRBJ1-1, with 8 bases lining up with TRBD1. The CDR3 contains 15 residues. With V trimmed by 2 bases and J by 4 bases, 7 bases remained unmatched. Germline-derived CDR1 and CDR2 are SGHRS and YFSETQ. CDR3 amino acids: CASSLQGVGGTEAFF. DNA of the CDR3: TGCGCCAGCAGCTTACAGGGGGTTGGGGGCACTGAAGCTTTCTTT.

The rearrangement uses TRBV7-3 and TRBJ1-1; possible D gene TRBD1, 5 bases. Per the germline V gene, CDR1 is SGHTA and CDR2 is FQGTGA. The CDR3 length is 13 residues. V lost 2 bases to trimming and J lost 7 bases, with 11 bases between them. CDR3 sequence (DNA): TGTGCCAGCAGCTTAGGGGTCGACAGTGAAGCTTTCTTT. It codes for CASSLGVDSEAFF.

The chain employs TRBV4-1 and TRBJ2-3; 9 nucleotides agree with TRBD1. The CDR3 totals 15 residues. Germline-derived CDR1 and CDR2 are MGHRA and YSYEKL. With V trimmed by 1 base and J by 4 bases, 3 bases remained unmatched. CDR3 protein: CASSQGRDRADTQYF. The CDR3 DNA sequence: TGCGCCAGCAGCCAAGGCCGGGACAGGGCAGATACGCAGTATTTT.

The chain joins TRBV7-8 to TRBJ2-3; 8 nucleotides match TRBD2. The CDR3 length is 14 residues. CDR1 and CDR2 from the germline V gene are SGHVS and FQNEAQ. With V trimmed by 7 bases and J by 3 bases, 6 bases remained unmatched. CDR3 sequence (DNA): TGTGCCAGCAACGCGGGGGGCATTACAGATACGCAGTATTTT. It is translated as CASNAGGITDTQYF. The entire variable domain, with the rest obtained from reference TRBV7-8 and TRBJ2-3, is as follows: GAGVSQSPRYKVAKRGQDVALRCDPISGHVSLFWYQQALGQGPEFLTYFQNEAQLDKSGLPSDRFFAERPEGSVSTLKIQRTQQEDSAVYLCASNAGGITDTQYFGPGTRLTVL.

This clone appeared a single time. J is TRBJ2-3 and V is TRBV20-1; D is ambiguous. V lost 0 bases, J lost 5 bases, and 3 bases lay in between. CDR3 length: 11 amino acids. Looked up from germline, CDR1 is DFQATT and CDR2 is SNEGSKA (reference sequence). CDR3 residues: CSARDRDTQYF. The DNA for the CDR3 is TGCAGTGCTAGAGATAGAGATACGCAGTATTTT.